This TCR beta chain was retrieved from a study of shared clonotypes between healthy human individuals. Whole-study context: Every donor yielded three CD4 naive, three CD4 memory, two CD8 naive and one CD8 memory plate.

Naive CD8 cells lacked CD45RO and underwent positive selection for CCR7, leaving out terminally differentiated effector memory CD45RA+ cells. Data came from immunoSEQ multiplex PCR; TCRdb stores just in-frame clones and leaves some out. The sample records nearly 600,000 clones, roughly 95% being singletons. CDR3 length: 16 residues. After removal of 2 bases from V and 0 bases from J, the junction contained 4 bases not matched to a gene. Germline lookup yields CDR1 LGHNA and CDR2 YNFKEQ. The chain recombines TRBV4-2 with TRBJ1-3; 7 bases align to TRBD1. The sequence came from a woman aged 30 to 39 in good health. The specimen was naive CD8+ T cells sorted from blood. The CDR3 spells CASSQIQGPSGNTIYF. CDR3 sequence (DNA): TGTGCCAGCAGCCAAATACAGGGGCCCTCTGGAAACACCATATATTTT.